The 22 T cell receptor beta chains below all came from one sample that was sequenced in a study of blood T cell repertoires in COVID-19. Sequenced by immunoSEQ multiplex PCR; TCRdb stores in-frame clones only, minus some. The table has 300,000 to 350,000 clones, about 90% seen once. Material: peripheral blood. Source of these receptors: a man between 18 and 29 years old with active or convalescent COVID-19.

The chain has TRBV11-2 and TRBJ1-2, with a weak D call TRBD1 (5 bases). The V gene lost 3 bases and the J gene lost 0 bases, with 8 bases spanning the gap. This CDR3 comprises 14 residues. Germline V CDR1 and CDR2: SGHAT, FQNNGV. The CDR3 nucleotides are TGTGCCAGCAGCTTTAAGACAGCTAACTATGGCTACACCTTC. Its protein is CASSFKTANYGYTF.

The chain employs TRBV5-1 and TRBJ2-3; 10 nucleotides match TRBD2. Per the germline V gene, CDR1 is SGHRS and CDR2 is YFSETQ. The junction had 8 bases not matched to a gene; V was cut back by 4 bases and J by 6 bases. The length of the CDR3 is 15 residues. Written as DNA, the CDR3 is TGCGCCAGCAGCCCGGAACTAGCGGGGAAGGATACGCAGTATTTT. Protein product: CASSPELAGKDTQYF.

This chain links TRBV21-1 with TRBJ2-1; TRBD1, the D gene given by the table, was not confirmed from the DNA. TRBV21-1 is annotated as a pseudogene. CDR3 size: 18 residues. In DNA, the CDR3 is TGTGCCAGCAGCAGTTTGGGGTCTCCGGGACAGGGGGACAATGAGCAGTTCTTC. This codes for CASSSLGSPGQGDNEQFF.

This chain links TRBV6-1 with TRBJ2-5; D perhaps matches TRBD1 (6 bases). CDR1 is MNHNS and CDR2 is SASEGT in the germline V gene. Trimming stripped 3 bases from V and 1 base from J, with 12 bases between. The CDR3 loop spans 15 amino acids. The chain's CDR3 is CASSDLRGTQETQYF. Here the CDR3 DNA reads TGTGCCAGCAGTGATTTAAGGGGGACCCAAGAGACCCAGTACTTC.

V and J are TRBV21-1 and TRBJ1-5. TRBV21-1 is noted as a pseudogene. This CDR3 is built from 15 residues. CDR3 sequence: CASSKARELLSPQHF. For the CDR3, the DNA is TGTGCCAGCAGCAAAGCTAGGGAGCTCCTGTCGCCCCAGCATTTT.

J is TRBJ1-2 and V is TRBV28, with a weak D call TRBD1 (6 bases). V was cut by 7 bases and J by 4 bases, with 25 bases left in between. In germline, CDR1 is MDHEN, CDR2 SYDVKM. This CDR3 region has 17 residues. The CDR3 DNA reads TGTGCCAGCAAGGAAGACAGGACGTCAAAAATACTCTATGGCTACACCTTC. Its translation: CASKEDRTSKILYGYTF.

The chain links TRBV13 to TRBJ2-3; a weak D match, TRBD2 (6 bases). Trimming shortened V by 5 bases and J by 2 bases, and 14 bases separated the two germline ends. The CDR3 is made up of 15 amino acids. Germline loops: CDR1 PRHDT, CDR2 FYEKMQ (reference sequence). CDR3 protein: CASSGPWRATDTQYF. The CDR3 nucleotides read TGTGCCAGCAGCGGTCCCTGGAGGGCCACAGATACGCAGTATTTT.

CDR3 DNA sequence: TGCGCCAGCAGCTTGGTACTAGCGGTATACAATGAGCAGTTCTTC. As protein: CASSLVLAVYNEQFF. The rearrangement links TRBV5-1 to TRBJ2-1; the match to TRBD2 covers 8 bases. V gave up 0 bases and J gave up 4 bases; unmatched junction bases: 3. The CDR3 contains 15 residues. Germline V gene sequence: CDR1 SGHRS, CDR2 YFSETQ.

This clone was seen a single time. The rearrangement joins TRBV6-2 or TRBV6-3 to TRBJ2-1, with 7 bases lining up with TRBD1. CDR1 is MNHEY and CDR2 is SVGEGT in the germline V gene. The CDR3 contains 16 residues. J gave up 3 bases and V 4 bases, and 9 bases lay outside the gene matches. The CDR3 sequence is CASSWGTAPFYNEQFF. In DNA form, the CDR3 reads TGTGCCAGCAGTTGGGGGACAGCACCTTTCTACAATGAGCAGTTCTTC.

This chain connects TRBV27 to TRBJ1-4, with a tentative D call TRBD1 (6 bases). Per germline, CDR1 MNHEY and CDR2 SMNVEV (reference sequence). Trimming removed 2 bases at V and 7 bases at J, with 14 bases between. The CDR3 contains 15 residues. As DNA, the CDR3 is TGTGCCAGCAGTTTAACAGGGATTGTGAGTGAAAAACTGTTTTTT. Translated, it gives CASSLTGIVSEKLFF. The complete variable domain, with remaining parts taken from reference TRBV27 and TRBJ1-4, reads EAQVTQNPRYLITVTGKKLTVTCSQNMNHEYMSWYRQDPGLGLRQIYYSMNVEVTDKGDVPEGYKVSRKEKRNFPLILESPSPNQTSLYFCASSLTGIVSEKLFFGSGTQLSVL.

CDR3 nucleotides: TGTGCCAGCAGTTTATGGACTAGAGTCGACGAGCAGTTCTTC. Translation: CASSLWTRVDEQFF. V gene TRBV27 combines with J gene TRBJ2-1, with 7 bases lining up with TRBD2. CDR3 length equals 14 residues. Germline assignment: CDR1 MNHEY and CDR2 SMNVEV (reference sequence). V shed 1 base, J shed 10 bases, and the junction held 7 bases outside the gene matches.

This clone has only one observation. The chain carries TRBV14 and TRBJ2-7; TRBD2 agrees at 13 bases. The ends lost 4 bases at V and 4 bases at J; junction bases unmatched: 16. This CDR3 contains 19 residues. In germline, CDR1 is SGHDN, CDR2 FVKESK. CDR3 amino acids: CASSRGGLAGAHPRYEQYF. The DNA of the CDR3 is TGTGCCAGCAGCCGAGGAGGACTAGCGGGAGCCCACCCTCGATACGAGCAGTACTTC.

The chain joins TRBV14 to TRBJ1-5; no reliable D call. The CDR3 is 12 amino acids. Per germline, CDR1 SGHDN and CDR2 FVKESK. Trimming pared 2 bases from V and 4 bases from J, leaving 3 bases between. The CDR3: CASSQPNQPQHF. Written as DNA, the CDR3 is TGTGCCAGCAGCCAACCAAATCAGCCCCAGCATTTT.

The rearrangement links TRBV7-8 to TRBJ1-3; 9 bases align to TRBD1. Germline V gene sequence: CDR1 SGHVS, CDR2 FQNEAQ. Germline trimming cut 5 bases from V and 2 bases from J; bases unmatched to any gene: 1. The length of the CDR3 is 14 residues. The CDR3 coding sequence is TGTGCCAGCAGCCGGGACAGGGCTGGAAACACCATATATTTT. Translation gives CASSRDRAGNTIYF.

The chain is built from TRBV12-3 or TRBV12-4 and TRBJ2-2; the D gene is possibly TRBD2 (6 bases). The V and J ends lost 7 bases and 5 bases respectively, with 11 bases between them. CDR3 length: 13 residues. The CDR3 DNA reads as TGTGCCAGCACTTCTGCGGGAACCGGGGAGCTGTTTTTT. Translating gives CASTSAGTGELFF.

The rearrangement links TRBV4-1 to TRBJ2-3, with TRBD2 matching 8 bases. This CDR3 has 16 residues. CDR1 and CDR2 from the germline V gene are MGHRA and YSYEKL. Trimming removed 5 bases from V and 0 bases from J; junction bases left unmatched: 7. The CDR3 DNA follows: TGCGCCAGCAGCTTACGGACTAGCCGTAGCACAGATACGCAGTATTTT. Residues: CASSLRTSRSTDTQYF.

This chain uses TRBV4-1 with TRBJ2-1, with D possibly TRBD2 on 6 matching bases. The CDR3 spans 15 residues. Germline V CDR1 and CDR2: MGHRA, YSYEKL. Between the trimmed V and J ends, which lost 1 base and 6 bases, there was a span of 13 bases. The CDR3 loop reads CASSQVVRTINEQFF. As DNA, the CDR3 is TGCGCCAGCAGCCAAGTAGTGAGGACTATCAATGAGCAGTTCTTC.

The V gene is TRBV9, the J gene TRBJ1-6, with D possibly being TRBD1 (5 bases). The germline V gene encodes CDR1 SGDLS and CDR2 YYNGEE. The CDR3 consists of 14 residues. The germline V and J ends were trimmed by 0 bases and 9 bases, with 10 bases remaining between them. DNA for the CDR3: TGTGCCAGCAGCGTAGCGGGGGTAGGTTCACCCCTCCACTTT. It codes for CASSVAGVGSPLHF.

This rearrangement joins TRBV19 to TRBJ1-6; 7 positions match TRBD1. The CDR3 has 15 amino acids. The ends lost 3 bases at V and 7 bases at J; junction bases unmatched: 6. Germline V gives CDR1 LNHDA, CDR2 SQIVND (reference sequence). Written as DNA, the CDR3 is TGTGCCAGTAGTATTTACTGGGGACAGAATTCACCCCTCCACTTT. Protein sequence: CASSIYWGQNSPLHF.

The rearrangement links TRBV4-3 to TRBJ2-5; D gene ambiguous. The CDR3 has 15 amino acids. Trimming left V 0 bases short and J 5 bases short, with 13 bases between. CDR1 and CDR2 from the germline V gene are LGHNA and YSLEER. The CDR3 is CASSQDLTSLETQYF. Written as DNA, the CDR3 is TGCGCCAGCAGCCAAGATCTAACGAGCCTTGAGACCCAGTACTTC.

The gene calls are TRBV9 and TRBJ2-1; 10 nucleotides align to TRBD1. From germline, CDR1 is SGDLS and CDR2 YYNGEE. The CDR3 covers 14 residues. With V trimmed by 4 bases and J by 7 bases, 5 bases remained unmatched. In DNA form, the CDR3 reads TGTGCCAGCAGCTTTCGGACAGGGGGAAATGAGCAGTTCTTC. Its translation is CASSFRTGGNEQFF.

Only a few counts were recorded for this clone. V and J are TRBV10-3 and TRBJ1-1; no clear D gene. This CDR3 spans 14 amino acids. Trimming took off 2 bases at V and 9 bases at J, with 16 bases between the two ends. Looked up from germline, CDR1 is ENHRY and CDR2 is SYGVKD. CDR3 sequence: CAISEPDRQPKAFF. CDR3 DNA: TGTGCCATCAGTGAGCCCGATCGTCAACCTAAAGCTTTCTTT.